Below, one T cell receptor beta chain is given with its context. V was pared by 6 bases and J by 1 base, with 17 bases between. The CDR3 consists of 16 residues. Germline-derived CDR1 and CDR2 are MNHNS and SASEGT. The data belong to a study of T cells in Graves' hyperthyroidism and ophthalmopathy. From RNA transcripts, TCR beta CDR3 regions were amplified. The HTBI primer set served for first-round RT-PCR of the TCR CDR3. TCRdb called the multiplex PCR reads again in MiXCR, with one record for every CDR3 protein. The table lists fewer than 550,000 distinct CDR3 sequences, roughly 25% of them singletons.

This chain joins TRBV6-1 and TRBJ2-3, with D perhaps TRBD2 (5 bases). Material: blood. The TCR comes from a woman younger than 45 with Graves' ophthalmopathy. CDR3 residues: CASSSPTRGGTDTQYF. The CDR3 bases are TGTGCCAGCAGCTCACCCACTCGGGGTGGCACAGATACGCAGTATTTT.